This entry is about one T cell receptor beta chain. Its recognized antigen is unknown. The library relied on the immunoSEQ multiplex PCR assay. For the multiplex PCR, a mixture combining 60 forward primers for TCR Vbeta segments and 13 reverse primers for TCR Jbeta segments was used. The CDR3 region of rearranged TCR beta genes was amplified from genomic DNA by a multiplex PCR assay. The Illumina HiSeq System was used to sequence the amplified TCR beta libraries as 87-base-pair reads. The authors' pipeline ran thus. In a later analysis, tens of millions of unique TCR beta chains were counted across the 500 to 700 repertoires, and roughly 10 million of these chains were shared by at least two donors. Raw reads were error-corrected and collapsed into unique sequences by a nearest-neighbor algorithm in which closely related sequences were merged to remove PCR and sequencing errors. Alignment of CDR3 sequences to IMGT reference sequences was used to assign V, D and J gene segments. For a sequence to be retained, a match of at least six nucleotides was required to both a V gene segment and a J gene segment. A rearrangement counted as productive if the CDR3 had no stop codons and remained in frame with V and J, and every other rearrangement counted as non-productive. CDR3 was defined by IMGT convention, running from the second conserved V-encoded cysteine to the conserved J-encoded phenylalanine. The earlier analysis of 450 to 750 of the donors excluded any sequence lacking an unambiguous match to a single V gene segment. In an earlier analysis of approximately 610 of the donors, V segments were called functional above 56.7% productive rearrangements and were called segregating when the between-donor standard deviation exceeded 5%. To diagnose cytomegalovirus status from the catalog of TCR beta chain sequences, a statistical classification framework was built. V and J gene assignment, in a later analysis, came from comparing TCR nucleotide sequences with IMGT/GENE-DB human TR gene sequences. In a later analysis, CDR3 sequences and most-parsimonious VDJ recombination scenarios were assigned using the TCRdist pipeline. In a later analysis, every TCR beta chain was defined by the combination of its CDR3 amino acid sequence and its V-gene family, and reads without a unique V-gene family were dropped. A later analysis removed 550 to 700 highly shared, low-generation-probability nucleotide sequences to deal with suspected cross-contamination and a sequencing artifact. In a later analysis, a clonal expansion index was calculated for each public chain from normalized within-repertoire ranks of inferred template counts. Generation probabilities in a later analysis came from a VDJ recombination model fitted to out-of-frame rearrangements, and those results were checked against IGoR. In a later analysis, hypergeometric tests were used to score TCR-TCR, TCR-HLA and TCR-CMV co-occurrence, with a repertoire-size bias correction applied to TCR pairs. To estimate false discovery rates, a later analysis permuted the HLA or CMV assignments 20 times. In a later analysis, co-occurring TCRs were grouped with DBSCAN, and TCRdist sequence similarity was added when clustering was performed within HLA-allele-positive subsets. Co-occurrence clustering excluded repertoires with fewer than 30,000 or more than 120,000 public chains, plus five with anomalous nucleotide sharing. TCRdb retrieved this table from immuneACCESS and kept in-frame rearrangements only. Not all clones are present; in checked studies, unresolved V genes account for under half, and no reason is known for the remainder. That table is the source of V, J and clone size, and D and trimming were worked out from the DNA. The sample's clone listing holds some 130,000 clones. Together, the top ten hold approximately 1.5% of the sample.

The cohort consisted of approximately 690 healthy bone marrow donors. At the time of sampling, every cohort member was nominally healthy, though immune exposures that went unrecorded were likely present. The donor was CMV seronegative and was included in the group of 352 seronegative cohort members. Every donor gave a peripheral blood sample, and the peripheral blood mononuclear cells from that sample were used for TCR beta sequencing. Genomic DNA extraction from the blood cell samples was performed with the Qiagen DNeasy Blood Extraction Kit. The data stem from a study of cytomegalovirus exposure and HLA in healthy donors (dated 2017 in TCRdb). For the study in its entirety: An earlier analysis of roughly 500 of the donors reported 276 Gb of sequence data and about 120 million unique TCR beta sequences obtained from about 180 million T cells. An early release covering about 600 HLA-typed donors comprised 250 to 350 gigabases of sequencing data and approximately 85 million unique TCR sequences. Of the approximately 400 genotyped donors, about 84% fell in the genetic ancestry cluster associated with self-reported Caucasian donors. The study aimed to test whether signatures of past pathogen exposure could be identified by cataloging public T cell receptors. Using immunosequencing, the study profiled T cell repertoires from about 610 subjects and related those repertoires to cytomegalovirus serostatus. Along with the approximately 700-subject first cohort, a separate validation cohort of 120 different subjects was used. To predict cytomegalovirus infection status, the study combined high-throughput TCR immunosequencing, statistical association of individual TCRs with disease status, and machine learning. In a later analysis, previously published TCR beta repertoires from 666 donors were re-analyzed and high-resolution HLA genotyping was added so that TCR occurrence patterns could be studied. Rather than using new phenotypic data, the later analysis identified candidate immune exposures from TCR beta sequences and from how often those sequences occurred across donors. An earlier analysis of nearly 600 of the donors applied high-throughput TCR beta sequencing to assess whether each TCR beta V gene segment acted as functional or pseudogenic. Alongside the repertoire data, information on donor age, sex, ethnicity and CMV serostatus was compiled. A later genetic analysis used genome-wide SNP genotypes for about three fifths of the roughly 700 donors, treating that subset as a discovery cohort. All discovery cohort repertoires had been generated using a single sequencing platform. HLA typing included class I and class II loci at four-digit resolution. Typing coverage varied by locus: about 620-640 donors for A, B, C, DRB1 and DQB1; roughly 520 for DQA1; some 610 for DPA1; roughly 450 for DPB1. Because of strong linkage in the cohort, roughly five DR-DQ haplotypes were treated as single units for association and clustering. On average, approximately 250,000 unique TCR beta nucleotide sequences were sequenced per donor among more than 350 genotyped donors of the cohort, with around 19% of those sequences being non-productive. What the study reported, not specific to this receptor: Roughly uniform sequencing depth across donors was assumed in presence/absence analyses, although this assumption may not hold. Because HLA typing was missing for some donors at each locus, association tests included only the typed subset. In vitro tests confirmed that a few of the cytomegalovirus-associated TCR beta chains recognize cytomegalovirus antigens. A further reported finding was that TCR beta sequences accurately predicted the HLA-A and HLA-B alleles for most subjects in the first cohort. Because counts were too low, roughly 17 rarely observed V segments, including chromosome 9 orphons, were left out of the earlier analysis of some 600 of the donors. Broadly in line with IMGT annotations, most TCR beta V segments showed up in productive rearrangements about 90% or about 30% of the time in an earlier analysis of 450 to 600 of the donors. It was suggested by the authors that the approach could potentially be generalized to other disease states and immunological phenotypes. According to a later analysis, parvovirus B19, influenza, CMV and Epstein-Barr virus appeared linked to several top co-occurrence clusters. A later analysis associated 15,000 to 20,000 TCR beta sequences with specific HLA alleles at a false discovery rate of 0.05. A later genetic analysis associated a missense DCLRE1C variant with V-gene and J-gene trimming of TCR beta chains, and an independent cohort replicated the association. A cluster of highly shared sequence variants was judged likely to be a technical artifact of the sequencing pipeline. When HLA alleles, especially DR and DQ, strongly co-occurred, attributing TCR associations to individual alleles was difficult. A later analysis found that TCR association rates varied across HLA loci, with DRB1 alleles showing the most associated TCRs and HLA-C alleles the fewest. In a later analysis, HLA-associated TCR beta chains showed more clonal expansion and lower generation probabilities than non-associated chains that were equally common. Correlated functional status among segregating V segments might be attributable to linkage disequilibrium, but an unknown experimental factor could not be ruled out. In a later analysis, most CMV-associated TCR beta chains were found to appear HLA-restricted, with HLA associations seemingly driven largely by CMV exposure. The only immune exposure information available for the cohort was CMV serostatus. The study gave a list of 150 to 200 TCR beta chains associated with cytomegalovirus. Cytomegalovirus status was reported to be diagnosed by the classifier with high specificity and sensitivity in both the original and validation cohorts. Because the 87-base-pair reads could not distinguish some IMGT-functional V segments, including TRBV6-2 and TRBV6-3, those segments were excluded. Only TCR beta chains were sequenced in this cohort, and the absence of alpha or paired-chain data limited detectable features. Most TCR sequences were observed very rarely across donors, whereas some public TCRs were present in many individuals. A later genetic analysis reported fewer N-insertions in productive TCRs among donors in an Asian-associated ancestry cluster than the approximately 700-donor mean.

V ends up 6 bases short and J 3 bases short, with an unmatched junction base count of 5. Taken from cysteine to phenylalanine, the CDR3 has 15 residues. The read is trimmed to its CDR3 DNA, 45 bases read in frame from base 1. Via the germline V gene (reference sequence), CDR1 is MNHNY and CDR2 SVGAGI. Recombination linked TRBV6-6 to TRBJ2-5; 12 middle bases align to TRBD2. This TCR was recovered from a woman aged 35 to 49 in good health and CMV-seronegative. Sequenced sample: PBMCs. In nucleotides, the sequence is TGTGCCAGCAGGTACCGGACTAGCGGGGAAGAGACCCAGTACTTC. This sequence encodes CASRYRTSGEETQYF.